A single sample is the source of the 17 T cell receptor beta chains below, sequenced in a study of CD8 T cells in Susac syndrome. With random hexamers, roughly 0.45 to 1 ug RNA was reverse transcribed. TCRdb processed the immunoSEQ multiplex PCR reads anew with MiXCR; each CDR3 protein has one entry. The profile shows about 240,000 distinct CDR3 sequences, almost 97% of them singletons. Material: CD4+ T cells from PBMCs. These receptors were taken from a human donor with Susac syndrome.

This clonotype was seen once. This rearrangement joins TRBV10-2 to TRBJ2-3, with D perhaps matching TRBD1 or TRBD2 (6 bases each). The CDR3 covers 15 residues. Trimming stripped 8 bases from V and 4 bases from J, with 19 bases between. Germline-derived CDR1 and CDR2 are WSHSY and SAAADI. The CDR3 sequence is CASGAGQKRADTQYF. The CDR3, as DNA: TGCGCCAGCGGGGCCGGACAGAAGCGGGCAGATACGCAGTATTTT.

This clonotype was counted once. The chain uses TRBV2 and TRBJ2-1; TRBD2 matches at 11 bases. The CDR3 is 14 amino acids. The V segment lost 5 bases and the J segment 7 bases; nucleotides outside the gene matches: 4. Germline V CDR1 and CDR2: SNHLY, FYNNEI. DNA for the CDR3: TGTGCCAGCAGTCTAGCGGGAGGTGGTAATGAGCAGTTCTTC. It codes for CASSLAGGGNEQFF.

This clonotype appeared a few times. This rearrangement joins TRBV29-1 to TRBJ1-4; D call uncertain. Looked up from germline, CDR1 is SQVTM and CDR2 is ANQGSEA. The CDR3 is 10 amino acids. V lost 7 bases and J lost 8, with 8 bases in between. CDR3 bases: TGCAGCGCTCAGAACGAAAAACTGTTTTTT. Its protein product is CSAQNEKLFF. Filled out from reference TRBV29-1 and TRBJ1-4, the complete variable domain reads SAVISQKPSRDICQRGTSLTIQCQVDSQVTMMFWYRQQPGQSLTLIATANQGSEATYESGFVIDKFPISRPNLTFSTLTVSNMSPEDSSIYLCSAQNEKLFFGSGTQLSVL.

The CDR3 DNA reads TGTGCCAGCAGCGCTACGCGGGACTCCTACAATGAGCAGTTCTTC. It specifies CASSATRDSYNEQFF. The chain couples TRBV3-1 to TRBJ2-1; tentatively, D is TRBD2 (6 bases). V lost 5 bases and J 0 bases, leaving 11 bases between the germline ends. The V gene's germline CDR1 is LGHDT and CDR2 YNNKEL (reference sequence). The CDR3 totals 15 residues.

This chain joins TRBV12-3 or TRBV12-4 and TRBJ2-1; D is unresolved. Trimming stripped 3 bases from V and 10 bases from J, with 4 bases between. The CDR3 is made up of 10 amino acids. The DNA for the CDR3 is TGTGCCAGCAGTTTGTCGGAGCAGTTCTTC. It encodes CASSLSEQFF.

V usage is TRBV7-9 and J usage is TRBJ2-5; 7 bases fit TRBD2. V lost 5 bases and J lost 1; bases outside the gene matches: 4. In germline, CDR1 is SEHNR, CDR2 FQNEAQ (reference sequence). This CDR3 has 14 amino acids. Written as DNA, the CDR3 is TGTGCCAGCAGCAAAGCGGGAACCCAAGAGACCCAGTACTTC. Amino acid sequence: CASSKAGTQETQYF. The variable domain in full, with the rest retrieved from reference TRBV7-9 and TRBJ2-5, is DTGVSQNPRHKITKRGQNVTFRCDPISEHNRLYWYRQTLGQGPEFLTYFQNEAQLEKSRLLSDRFSAERPKGSFSTLEIQRTEQGDSAMYLCASSKAGTQETQYFGPGTRLLVL.

The sample holds a few counts of this clonotype. This rearrangement joins TRBV28 to TRBJ2-7; D is possibly TRBD2 (5 bases). Germline values: CDR1 MDHEN, CDR2 SYDVKM. The CDR3 sequence is 13 residues long. The V gene lost 2 bases and the J gene lost 2 bases, with 7 bases spanning the gap. The CDR3 DNA follows: TGTGCCAGCAGTTTAAGCGGAACCTACGAGCAGTACTTC. Translation gives CASSLSGTYEQYF.

V gene TRBV20-1 combines with J gene TRBJ1-1, with 7 positions matching TRBD1. The junction had 5 bases not matched to a gene; V was cut back by 4 bases and J by 0 bases. The CDR3 is 14 residues long. The germline V gene has CDR1 DFQATT and CDR2 SNEGSKA (reference sequence). CDR3: CSAIPGQVNTEAFF. In nucleotides, the CDR3 is TGCAGTGCTATTCCAGGACAGGTGAACACTGAAGCTTTCTTT.

The chain joins TRBV29-1 to TRBJ2-7, with D tentatively TRBD1 (6 bases). Germline V gene data show CDR1 as SQVTM and CDR2 as ANQGSEA. The CDR3 is made up of 15 amino acids. V dropped 1 base and J dropped 3 bases, with 16 bases sitting between them. This CDR3 is CSVEGVGDIFYEQYF. The CDR3 bases are TGCAGCGTTGAAGGCGTAGGGGACATCTTCTACGAGCAGTACTTC.

This chain joins TRBV6-6 and TRBJ2-1; D is unresolved. CDR3 length: 10 amino acids. V lost 6 bases and J lost 9, with 6 bases in between. From germline, CDR1 is MNHNY and CDR2 SVGAGI (reference sequence). In DNA, the CDR3 is TGTGCCAGCAGCAGAGGTGAGCAGTTCTTC. This gives the protein CASSRGEQFF.

The rearrangement uses TRBV27 and TRBJ1-2; D is perhaps TRBD1 (5 bases). The CDR3 contains 13 residues. The V and J ends lost 5 bases and 8 bases respectively, with 15 bases between them. Germline assignment: CDR1 MNHEY and CDR2 SMNVEV (reference sequence). The DNA for the CDR3 is TGTGCCAGCAGTCAAGACAGTACTCGGGGCTACACCTTC. This encodes CASSQDSTRGYTF.

V usage is TRBV11-2 and J usage is TRBJ1-1; no firm D call. The ends were cut back, 3 bases at V and 5 bases at J, with 7 bases in the middle. In germline, CDR1 is SGHAT, CDR2 FQNNGV. CDR3 size: 12 residues. The CDR3 sequence is CASSFDGTEAFF. In DNA form, the CDR3 reads TGTGCCAGCAGCTTCGATGGTACTGAAGCTTTCTTT.

The V gene is TRBV3-1, the J gene TRBJ1-1; D may be TRBD1 (5 bases). Deletions cut 4 bases from V and 3 bases from J, with 12 bases between. Germline V lookup: CDR1 LGHDT, CDR2 YNNKEL (reference sequence). The CDR3 covers 14 residues. CDR3 nucleotide sequence: TGTGCCAGCAGCCTGCTCAGGGAGGACACTGAAGCTTTCTTT. It translates to CASSLLREDTEAFF. The whole variable domain, remainder taken from reference TRBV3-1 and TRBJ1-1, is DTAVSQTPKYLVTQMGNDKSIKCEQNLGHDTMYWYKQDSKKFLKIMFSYNNKELIINETVPNRFSPKSPDKAHLNLHINSLELGDSAVYFCASSLLREDTEAFFGQGTRLTVV.

The chain employs TRBV7-2 and TRBJ2-5; D ambiguous. There are 13 residues in the CDR3. V lost 1 base and J 4 bases, leaving 7 bases between the germline ends. CDR1 SGHTA and CDR2 FQGNSA come from the germline V gene. CDR3 region: CASSLDNRETQYF. DNA of the CDR3: TGTGCCAGCAGCTTAGATAACCGAGAGACCCAGTACTTC.

In DNA form, the CDR3 reads TGTGCCAGCAGCCCGCTGACAGTCCAAGAGACCCAGTACTTC. Its protein is CASSPLTVQETQYF. This sequence joins TRBV11-3 and TRBJ2-5, with D possibly TRBD1 on 5 matching bases. V was clipped by 5 bases and J by 1 base, with 11 bases between them. Germline V gene lookup returns CDR1 SGHNT and CDR2 YENEEA. The CDR3 runs to 14 residues.

This chain connects TRBV20-1 to TRBJ2-7; TRBD2 agrees at 8 bases. Per germline, CDR1 DFQATT and CDR2 SNEGSKA (reference sequence). V lost 3 bases to trimming and J lost 2 bases; unmatched junction nucleotides: 9. There are 15 residues in the CDR3. This chain's CDR3 is CSASGTSSRPYEQYF. In nucleotides, the CDR3 is TGCAGTGCTAGCGGGACTAGTAGTAGACCCTACGAGCAGTACTTC.

The V call is TRBV4-2, the J call TRBJ2-3; TRBD1 is a possible D gene (5 bases). CDR1 is LGHNA and CDR2 is YNFKEQ in the germline V gene. V lost 1 base and J lost 2, with 10 bases in between. The length of the CDR3 is 15 residues. The CDR3 sequence: CASSQGGGYTDTQYF. The CDR3 DNA sequence: TGTGCCAGCAGCCAAGGGGGCGGATACACAGATACGCAGTATTTT.